The clone carrying this T cell receptor (beta chain) was found once. The junction shows a germline mismatch at one end, possibly a read error. Germline CDR1 is SGHVS and CDR2 is FQNEAQ. The CDR3 totals 14 residues. No cell sorting was done before RNA was extracted from the tissue. The sample belongs to a study of tumor and adjacent non-tumor tissue in lung cancer. Three rounds of nested PCR, following a modified ARM-PCR protocol, produced the TCRbeta library. TCRdb itself ran the multiplex PCR reads through MiXCR, one entry per CDR3 protein. The sample comprises around 74,000 distinct CDR3 sequences, around two thirds of which are singletons, and over 10% rests with the top ten.

This sequence originates from a woman between 65 and 79 years old with non-small cell lung cancer. Sequencing used lung tumor tissue. The chain recombines TRBV7-8 with TRBJ2-7; D may be TRBD1 (6 bases). CDR3 region: CASSLEGEAYVQYF. The CDR3 DNA reads TGTGCCAGCAGCTTAGAGGGGGAAGCCTACGTGCAGTACTTC.